This T cell receptor (beta chain) was identified in a study of human T cells and chemical hapten exposure. Individual cDNA molecules in this library carried unique molecular identifiers. TCRdb reprocessed the 5' RACE reads via MiXCR and lists one record per CDR3 protein. The table lists approximately 81,000 distinct CDR3 sequences, roughly 8% of them singletons. This clonotype was seen only once. Total RNA was isolated from whole blood that had not been fractionated. The V and J ends lost 5 bases and 8 bases respectively, with 21 bases between them. CDR1 MDHEN and CDR2 SYDVKM come from the germline V gene. The CDR3 length is 15 residues.

The chain uses TRBV28 and TRBJ1-2; TRBD1 is a possible D gene (6 bases). This clonotype was sampled from a male donor in good health. In DNA form, the CDR3 reads TGTGCCAGCAGTCCGTTAACCAGGGGATTGAGCGGCTACACCTTC. Translating it yields CASSPLTRGLSGYTF.